These T cell receptor beta chains were read from a single sample in a study of T cells after yellow fever vaccination. TCRdb itself ran the 5' RACE reads through MiXCR, one entry per CDR3 protein. The sample records 450,000 to 550,000 distinct CDR3 sequences, 15% to 20% being singletons. Here the sequenced sample was PBMCs, taken 15 days after the yellow fever booster vaccination. All receptors derive from a man aged 30-40 years who received the YFV17D yellow fever vaccine. The CDR3 runs from the conserved cysteine through the conserved F or W. The D gene is left open where the match is weak. Clone size appears in some rows only: once, few, many, or a class for an expanded clone.

D	V	size	length	J	CDR3	DNA
TRBD2	TRBV5-1	few	12	TRBJ2-1	CASSPSGTRISF	TGCGCCAGCAGCCCCTCCGGGACTAGAATCTCCTTC
TRBD1	TRBV7-2	once	15	TRBJ2-1	CASSFGTGGKNEQFF	TGTGCCAGCAGCTTCGGTACAGGGGGCAAGAATGAGCAGTTCTTC
.	TRBV9	.	16	TRBJ2-3	CASSVEGGLNTDTQYF	TGTGCCAGCAGCGTAGAGGGGGGACTTAACACAGATACGCAGTATTTT
TRBD1	TRBV4-1	.	15	TRBJ1-4	CASSQGQTTNEKLFF	TGCGCCAGCAGTCAGGGACAGACCACTAATGAAAAACTGTTTTTT
.	TRBV7-9	few	13	TRBJ2-5	CASSLEWAGTYYF	TGTGCCAGCAGCTTAGAGTGGGCCGGGACCTATTACTTC
TRBD2	TRBV28	.	12	TRBJ2-1	CASSFRTSGVIF	TGTGCCAGCAGTTTCCGGACTAGCGGGGTCATCTTC
.	TRBV20-1	.	12	TRBJ2-1	CSARYRDNEQFF	TGCAGTGCTAGATATCGGGATAATGAGCAGTTCTTC
.	TRBV25-1	few	14	TRBJ2-2	CASSTGYGDGELFF	TGTGCCAGTTCAACAGGGTATGGGGACGGGGAGCTGTTTTTT
.	TRBV6-1	.	16	TRBJ2-5	CASSKGWGTLQETQYF	TGTGCCAGCAGTAAGGGGTGGGGGACACTCCAAGAGACCCAGTACTTC
.	TRBV20-1	few	11	TRBJ2-7	CSAQLVTEQYF	TGCAGTGCTCAACTAGTAACCGAGCAGTACTTC
.	TRBV18	few	13	TRBJ2-2	CASSPPRTGELFF	TGTGCCAGCTCACCACCCAGGACCGGGGAGCTGTTTTTT
.	TRBV5-5	few	14	TRBJ2-1	CASSWAGAYNEQFF	TGTGCCAGCAGCTGGGCAGGAGCCTACAATGAGCAGTTCTTC
.	TRBV20-1	.	13	TRBJ2-2	CSADGERTGELFF	TGCAGTGCGGACGGGGAACGCACCGGGGAGCTGTTTTTT
.	TRBV25-1	.	15	TRBJ1-5	CASSARGGGDQPQHF	TGTGCCAGCAGTGCGCGGGGGGGAGGGGATCAGCCCCAGCATTTT
TRBD2	TRBV6-1	few	15	TRBJ2-1	CASSPSTSGAVEQFF	TGTGCCAGCAGCCCGAGTACTAGCGGGGCGGTTGAGCAGTTCTTC
.	TRBV20-1	few	12	TRBJ1-4	CSASEFNEKLFF	TGCAGTGCTAGTGAGTTTAATGAAAAACTGTTTTTT
.	TRBV5-1	.	14	TRBJ2-7	CASSLSGLRAEQYF	TGCGCCAGCAGCTTAAGCGGACTACGAGCGGAGCAGTACTTC
.	TRBV20-1	.	17	TRBJ2-2	CSARDQEGGSNTGELFF	TGCAGTGCTAGAGATCAAGAGGGGGGATCGAACACCGGGGAGCTGTTTTTT
TRBD2	TRBV20-1	few	14	TRBJ2-1	CSALAGGPYNEQFF	TGCAGTGCCCTAGCGGGAGGTCCCTACAATGAGCAGTTCTTC
TRBD1	TRBV30	.	13	TRBJ2-5	CAWSRGRDETQYF	TGTGCCTGGAGCAGGGGGCGAGATGAGACCCAGTACTTC
.	TRBV6-2/TRBV6-3	.	13	TRBJ2-3	CASIGEALDTQYF	TGTGCCAGCATCGGAGAAGCACTAGATACGCAGTATTTT
.	TRBV4-3	few	17	TRBJ2-1	CASSPYPGKGSYNEQFF	TGCGCCAGCAGCCCTTACCCAGGAAAAGGCTCCTACAATGAGCAGTTCTTC
.	TRBV6-2/TRBV6-3	.	14	TRBJ1-2	CASSSFDAGGGYTF	TGTGCCAGCAGTTCGTTCGACGCGGGAGGTGGCTACACCTTC